This TCR beta chain appears in the sequencing data of a study of vaccination and CD4 T cells after COVID-19. The V gene lost 1 base and the J gene lost 0 bases, with 7 bases spanning the gap. The V gene's germline CDR1 is SGHRS and CDR2 YFSETQ. This CDR3 spans 14 amino acids. This clonotype came up a few times. As yet, its antigen is unknown. The study's findings and limits: It was found that, in convalescent patients, 304 of 307 vaccine-specific clones were spike mono-reactive. Within the convalescent patients, a median approximately 86% of the SARS-CoV-2-reactive clones were ones that appeared only post-vaccination.

As for treatment: approximately 9-day PBMC culture with coronavirus spike peptide pools or control peptides (ViraFEST assay). Sequence data for DNA of cultured CD4+ T cells were generated by the Oncomine TCR Beta short-read assay. Each CDR3 protein gets one entry after TCRdb re-called the PCR reads with MiXCR. The table includes around 7,100 distinct CDR3 sequences, approximately 70% detected once. The V call is TRBV5-1, the J call TRBJ1-1; D might be TRBD1 (5 bases). The sample comprised CD4+ T cells from blood, cultured in vitro. The clonotype comes from a human donor who had recovered from COVID-19. In DNA form, the CDR3 reads TGCGCCAGCAGCTTGTGGGGCCTGAACACTGAAGCTTTCTTT. Translated, it gives CASSLWGLNTEAFF.